These 7 T cell receptor beta chains were all obtained from the same sample, sequenced in a study of blood T cell repertoires in COVID-19. This table comes from immunoSEQ multiplex PCR, and its TCRdb copy is limited to in-frame clones, with some not included. This sample has about 130,000 clones; about four fifths occur once, and the top ten carry 9% to 15%. The sequenced material came from peripheral blood. The receptor set was obtained from a woman aged 60 to 75 with acute or convalescent COVID-19.

This clone was seen a single time. The genes are TRBV7-3 and TRBJ2-3; D might be TRBD2 (7 bases). Germline CDR1 SGHTA, CDR2 FQGTGA. This CDR3 has 18 amino acids. V gave up 0 bases and J gave up 1 base, with 17 bases separating them. DNA for the CDR3: TGTGCCAGCAGCTTAACTGGCGGGGGCCTATCGGGCACAGATACGCAGTATTTT. This gives the protein CASSLTGGGLSGTDTQYF.

The chain recombines TRBV5-4 with TRBJ1-2; TRBD1 matches at 9 bases. The germline V gene has CDR1 SGHNT and CDR2 YYREEE (reference sequence). Germline trimming cut 0 bases from V and 3 bases from J; bases unmatched to any gene: 3. The CDR3 length is 15 residues. CDR3 sequence (DNA): TGTGCCAGCAGCTTGGTAGGGACAGGGTACTATGGCTACACCTTC. Translated, it gives CASSLVGTGYYGYTF. The full variable domain, in which reference TRBV5-4 and TRBJ1-2 provide the parts outside the CDR3, is ETGVTQSPTHLIKTRGQQVTLRCSSQSGHNTVSWYQQALGQGPQFIFQYYREEENGRGNFPPRFSGLQFPNYSSELNVNALELDDSALYLCASSLVGTGYYGYTFGSGTRLTVV.

The CDR3 reads CASTIRQGYGYTF. The CDR3 DNA sequence: TGTGCCAGCACCATTAGACAGGGGTATGGCTACACCTTC. J is TRBJ1-2 and V is TRBV6-5, with 8 bases aligning to TRBD1. Germline V gene sequence: CDR1 MNHEY, CDR2 SVGAGI. V gave up 7 bases and J gave up 5 bases; unmatched junction bases: 6. The CDR3 has 13 residues.

The V call is TRBV5-1, the J call TRBJ2-7; D is possibly TRBD1 (5 bases). The CDR3 loop spans 15 amino acids. CDR1 and CDR2 from the germline V gene are SGHRS and YFSETQ. The V end lost 4 bases, the J end lost 2 bases, and 16 bases lay between the germline ends. The CDR3 DNA reads as TGCGCCAGCAGCCCCAGCAGGGTAGTCACCTACGAGCAGTACTTC. Translated, it gives CASSPSRVVTYEQYF.

The chain uses TRBV2 and TRBJ2-7; the D is unclear. V was shortened by 11 bases and J by 4 bases, with 15 bases between the two germline ends. Looked up from germline, CDR1 is SNHLY and CDR2 is FYNNEI. The CDR3 covers 12 residues. The CDR3 loop is CAAAMGLYEQYF. In DNA, the CDR3 is TGTGCCGCGGCCATGGGTTTGTACGAGCAGTACTTC.

The chain has TRBV9 and TRBJ1-2, with D possibly being TRBD1 (6 bases). The CDR3 spans 14 residues. Trimming left V 0 bases short and J 3 bases short, with 9 bases between. CDR1 and CDR2 (germline): SGDLS, YYNGEE. DNA for the CDR3: TGTGCCAGCAGCGTAGGGGCAGGGGACTATGGCTACACCTTC. Its protein is CASSVGAGDYGYTF.

This clone turned up a few times. The chain recombines TRBV3-1 (or the pseudogene TRBV3-2) with TRBJ1-5, with D possibly being TRBD1 (6 bases). There are 16 residues in the CDR3. CDR1 is LGHDT, CDR2 YNNKEL, per germline (reference sequence). The V and J ends lost 1 base and 4 bases respectively, with 14 bases between them. The CDR3 sequence is CASSQGGERGNQPQHF. The CDR3 bases are TGTGCCAGCAGCCAAGGGGGAGAAAGGGGGAATCAGCCCCAGCATTTT.